The 16 T cell receptor beta chains in this list originate from one sample, sequenced in a study of identical twins. TCRdb reprocessed the 5' RACE reads via MiXCR and lists one record per CDR3 protein. The sample contains some 500,000 distinct CDR3 sequences, 22% of which appear only once. The data also belong to a second study, concerning T cells expressing NK-cell markers.

The material sequenced was CD4+ T cells sorted from blood. Receptors were obtained from a woman younger than 30 in good health.

The genes are TRBV7-9 and TRBJ2-7; D not certain. The length of the CDR3 is 13 residues. V was pared by 4 bases and J by 6 bases, with 13 bases between. CDR1 is SEHNR and CDR2 is FQNEAQ in the germline V gene (reference sequence). The CDR3 loop is CASSSQASSEQYF. The CDR3 DNA reads TGTGCCAGCAGCTCTCAGGCATCGTCCGAGCAGTACTTC. Combining the CDR3 with reference TRBV7-9 and TRBJ2-7 gives the whole variable domain DTGVSQNPRHKITKRGQNVTFRCDPISEHNRLYWYRQTLGQGPEFLTYFQNEAQLEKSRLLSDRFSAERPKGSFSTLEIQRTEQGDSAMYLCASSSQASSEQYFGPGTRLTVT.

The chain carries TRBV12-3 or TRBV12-4 and TRBJ2-1; D not certain. The germline V and J ends were trimmed by 2 bases and 7 bases, with 6 bases remaining between them. The CDR3 covers 12 residues. CDR3 region: CASSLQRNEQFF. CDR3 coding DNA: TGTGCCAGCAGTTTACAGAGAAATGAGCAGTTCTTC.

This chain uses TRBV6-2 or TRBV6-3 with TRBJ2-3; 9 positions match TRBD2. The junction had 10 bases not matched to a gene; V was cut back by 7 bases and J by 2 bases. Germline-derived CDR1 and CDR2 are MNHEY and SVGEGT. The CDR3 consists of 16 residues. The CDR3 loop reads CASTPGAGGPTDTQYF. DNA of the CDR3: TGTGCCAGCACCCCGGGAGCGGGAGGCCCCACAGATACGCAGTATTTT.

In DNA, the CDR3 is TGTGCCAGCGTGAGGAGGTGGGGACCACTTCAGCCCCAGCATTTT. It encodes CASVRRWGPLQPQHF. This chain links TRBV27 with TRBJ1-5, with TRBD1 as a possible D gene (5 bases). Trimming shortened V by 8 bases and J by 6 bases, and 20 bases separated the two germline ends. Per germline, CDR1 MNHEY and CDR2 SMNVEV (reference sequence). This CDR3 contains 15 residues.

This clonotype was detected ten times or more. The V and J genes are TRBV7-2 and TRBJ2-1; 7 bases map to TRBD2. With V trimmed by 4 bases and J by 6 bases, 6 bases remained unmatched. The CDR3 is 14 residues long. Looked up from germline, CDR1 is SGHTA and CDR2 is FQGNSA. The CDR3 nucleotides are TGTGCCAGCAGCTCAATAGCGGGCCGCAATGAGCAGTTCTTC. Encoded protein: CASSSIAGRNEQFF.

DNA for the CDR3: TGCAGCGTTGGGCGCGACCGCTACTACGAGCAGTACTTC. Protein product: CSVGRDRYYEQYF. This chain links TRBV29-1 with TRBJ2-7, with D hard to call. Germline-derived CDR1 and CDR2 are SQVTM and ANQGSEA. The CDR3 runs 13 residues. V was shortened by 4 bases and J by 3 bases, with 13 bases between the two germline ends.

This chain joins TRBV2 and TRBJ1-1; maybe TRBD1 (5 bases). Trimming pared 4 bases from V and 4 bases from J, leaving 13 bases between. The CDR3 has 14 residues. The V gene's germline CDR1 is SNHLY and CDR2 FYNNEI. The CDR3 DNA reads TGTGCCAGCAGTGCCGGGACGGAGGGCACTGAAGCTTTCTTT. It encodes CASSAGTEGTEAFF.

The chain carries TRBV24-1 and TRBJ2-1; D ambiguous. The V and J ends lost 4 bases and 7 bases respectively, with 4 bases between them. The CDR3 loop spans 11 amino acids. From germline, CDR1 is KGHDR and CDR2 SFDVKD. CDR3 residues: CATSEQNEQFF. Written as DNA, the CDR3 is TGTGCCACCAGTGAGCAGAATGAGCAGTTCTTC.

This clonotype was counted a few times. The chain links TRBV20-1 to TRBJ1-6, with D perhaps matching TRBD1 (6 bases). Germline V CDR1 and CDR2: DFQATT, SNEGSKA (reference sequence). Trimming removed 5 bases from V and 6 bases from J, with 11 bases in between. The CDR3 extends over 13 amino acids. CDR3 sequence: CSAAGQSNSPLHF. CDR3 DNA: TGCAGTGCTGCCGGACAGTCTAATTCACCCCTCCACTTT.

The rearrangement links TRBV28 to TRBJ1-1; the match to TRBD1 covers 10 bases. The germline CDR1 and CDR2 sequences are MDHEN and SYDVKM. This CDR3 contains 14 residues. The trim removed 5 bases at V and 6 bases at J, leaving 6 bases unmatched. The CDR3 DNA reads as TGTGCCAGCAGTCGACAGGGGGCTGTCTCTGAAGCTTTCTTT. This gives the protein CASSRQGAVSEAFF.

V and J are TRBV9 and TRBJ1-4; D is perhaps TRBD1 (5 bases). The CDR3 has 12 residues. Between the trimmed V and J ends, which lost 3 bases and 11 bases, there was a span of 11 bases. From germline, CDR1 is SGDLS and CDR2 YYNGEE. The CDR3 sequence: CASSGSSGKLFF. DNA for the CDR3: TGTGCCAGCAGCGGATCATCAGGGAAACTGTTTTTT. Supplemented by reference TRBV9 and TRBJ1-4, the full variable domain reads DSGVTQTPKHLITATGQRVTLRCSPRSGDLSVYWYQQSLDQGLQFLIQYYNGEERAKGNILERFSAQQFPDLHSELNLSSLELGDSALYFCASSGSSGKLFFGSGTQLSVL.

The chain uses TRBV10-1 and TRBJ2-1; TRBD2 agrees at 7 bases. V trimming: 6 bases; J trimming: 12 bases; junction bases outside the gene matches: 11. Germline V gene data show CDR1 as WNHNN and CDR2 as SYGVQD (reference sequence). This CDR3 region has 13 residues. CDR3 protein: CASSSTSDGVQFF. In nucleotides, the CDR3 is TGCGCCAGCAGCTCCACTAGCGATGGCGTGCAGTTCTTC.

The rearrangement uses TRBV20-1 and TRBJ2-5; D is unclear. The CDR3 has 11 residues. V lost 4 bases and J 6 bases, leaving 9 bases between the germline ends. Per the germline V gene, CDR1 is DFQATT and CDR2 is SNEGSKA (reference sequence). CDR3 coding DNA: TGCAGTGCTACCCCTGGGCAGACCCAGTACTTC. Its translation: CSATPGQTQYF.

This clonotype was seen more than once but under ten times. The rearrangement joins TRBV7-2 to TRBJ1-2, with TRBD1 matching over 8 bases. Germline values: CDR1 SGHTA, CDR2 FQGNSA. CDR3 length: 13 amino acids. The J segment lost 8 bases and the V segment lost 3 bases, leaving 5 bases of the junction unmatched. The CDR3 region is CASSFDRGKGYTF. DNA for the CDR3: TGTGCCAGCAGCTTCGACAGGGGAAAGGGCTACACCTTC.

This clonotype came up a few times. The chain couples TRBV20-1 to TRBJ2-2, with D possibly matching TRBD1 (6 bases). This CDR3 region has 15 residues. The V end lost 1 base, the J end lost 6 bases, and 15 bases lay between the germline ends. CDR1 is DFQATT and CDR2 is SNEGSKA in the germline V gene (reference sequence). As DNA, the CDR3 is TGCAGTGCTAGAGGAGGGGGAGTAGTTTCCGGGGAGCTGTTTTTT. This codes for CSARGGGVVSGELFF.

This clonotype has more than one count but fewer than ten. The chain carries TRBV6-5 and TRBJ2-1, with 7 bases identical to TRBD2. Germline values: CDR1 MNHEY, CDR2 SVGAGI. The ends lost 3 bases at V and 8 bases at J; junction bases unmatched: 16. The CDR3 has 17 amino acids. The DNA for the CDR3 is TGTGCCAGCAGTTATCGGCCTAGCGGCACTACCGGTGATGAGCAGTTCTTC. The encoded protein is CASSYRPSGTTGDEQFF.